Detailed here is one T cell receptor (beta chain). Per the germline V gene, CDR1 is MDHEN and CDR2 is SYDVKM. CDR3 length: 14 amino acids. Trimming left V 1 base short and J 4 bases short, with 7 bases between. These data originate in a study of PD-1 blockade in classical Hodgkin lymphoma. Time point of the sample: cycle 4 day 1 (C4D1), after 6 weeks of nivolumab. After autologous stem cell transplantation all patients relapsed, and prior brentuximab vedotin exposure differed between cohorts. Assay: immunoSEQ multiplex PCR; the TCRdb copy retains only in-frame clones and omits some. In the table there are 20,000 to 30,000 clones, roughly four fifths of which are singletons.

The sample here was peripheral blood mononuclear cells (PBMCs), taken before the fourth cycle of nivolumab. The chain employs TRBV28 and TRBJ2-2, with D unresolved. The sequence derives from a human donor with classical Hodgkin lymphoma. The CDR3 spells CASSLFFPTGELFF. The CDR3 region has the DNA TGTGCCAGCAGTTTATTTTTCCCCACCGGGGAGCTGTTTTTT.